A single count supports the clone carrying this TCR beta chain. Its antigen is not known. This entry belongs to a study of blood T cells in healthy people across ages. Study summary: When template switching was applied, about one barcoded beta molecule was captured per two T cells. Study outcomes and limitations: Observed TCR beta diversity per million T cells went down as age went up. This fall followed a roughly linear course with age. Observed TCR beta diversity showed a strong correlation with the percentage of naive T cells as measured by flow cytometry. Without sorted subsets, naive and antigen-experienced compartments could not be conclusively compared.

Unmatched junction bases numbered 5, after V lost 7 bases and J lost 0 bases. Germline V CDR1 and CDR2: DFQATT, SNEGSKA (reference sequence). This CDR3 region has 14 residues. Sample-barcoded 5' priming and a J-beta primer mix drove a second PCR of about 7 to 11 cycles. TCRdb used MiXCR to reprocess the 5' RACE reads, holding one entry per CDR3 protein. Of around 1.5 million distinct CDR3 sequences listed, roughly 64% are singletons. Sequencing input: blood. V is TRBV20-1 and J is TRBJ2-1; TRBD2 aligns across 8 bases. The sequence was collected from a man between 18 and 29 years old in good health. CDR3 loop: CSGTSGSSYNEQFF. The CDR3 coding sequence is TGCAGTGGAACTAGCGGTAGCTCCTACAATGAGCAGTTCTTC.